This entry concerns a single T cell receptor beta chain. It lacks a known antigen. No much larger clonotype is one base removed from it; base qualities were not supplied. The data stem from a study of OX40 agonist ivuxolimab in advanced cancers. Regarding the complete study: Ivuxolimab was an agonistic, fully human IgG2 monoclonal antibody directed against OX40 (CD134), a costimulatory receptor. Intravenous ivuxolimab was administered to patients every 2 weeks at six dose levels: 0.01, 0.1, 0.3, 1.5, 3 and 10 mg/kg. Among the 50 to 55 dose-escalation patients, about 19 had hepatocellular carcinoma, roughly 15 melanoma, 9 renal cell carcinoma and 9 head and neck cancer. In the dose-escalation cohort, 70% to 85% of patients were male, and the mean age was 60 years with a range of roughly 20 to 85. Patients were allowed to have had prior anti-PD-1, anti-PD-L1 or anti-CTLA-4 therapy, and around 40% of the dose-escalation patients had previously received checkpoint inhibitors. Partial responses occurred in three dose-escalation patients: two with cutaneous melanoma and one with hepatocellular carcinoma. The purpose of peripheral TCRbeta sequencing was to test whether ivuxolimab changed TCR sequence diversity and led to clonal T-cell expansion. The paper covers the monotherapy dose-escalation part of the phase I ivuxolimab trial, which included N ≈ 50 patients.

Broad study findings and their caveats: Low levels of normalized T-cell clonal expansion were also seen in some patients who did not respond. After ivuxolimab, more expanded clones were found on average in CD8+ T cells than in CD4+ T cells. The antigen specificity of the peripheral T cells that underwent clonal expansion was not determined. At doses of 0.1 to 3.0 mg/kg, clonal expansion of both CD4+ and CD8+ T cells in blood was seen between baseline and week 6. In the 0.1-3.0 mg/kg groups, partial responders had among the lowest normalized peripheral clonal expansion, particularly in CD8+ T cells.

The CDR3 contains 13 residues, cysteine and phenylalanine counted. Only CDR3 DNA remains: 39 bases, in frame from the first base. The CDR1 and CDR2 encoded by the germline V gene are SGDLS and YYNGEE. V is reduced by 0 bases and J by 9 bases, leaving a spacing of 10 bases between them. The trial excluded patients who had a history of autoimmune disease or who were on systemic immunosuppression. Peripheral blood for TCR sequencing was collected from all dose cohorts at baseline, on cycle 4 day 1, and on cycle 7 day 1. The samples were drawn from a first-in-human, open-label, multicenter phase I dose-escalation trial of ivuxolimab. Adults with locally advanced or metastatic head and neck squamous cell, hepatocellular, melanoma or renal cell carcinoma were enrolled in the trial. Before TCR sequencing, CD4+ and CD8+ T cells were separately sorted from peripheral blood. For sequencing of the TCRbeta CDR3 region, genomic DNA was extracted from the sorted cells. The immunoSEQ Assay was used to sequence the TCRbeta CDR3 regions. In its TCRdb copy, this immuneACCESS table keeps in-frame sequences only and misses some clones. Where compared with another copy, unresolved V genes explain less than half of these, and the others have no known cause. Here the sample has tens of thousands of clones; 92% occur a single time. The top ten constitute approximately 23% of the sample.

The V and J segments used are TRBV9 and TRBJ2-1, with the identity of the D gene unclear. The source material was CD4+ or CD8+ T cells sorted from blood, sampled in a trial of the OX40 agonist ivuxolimab. This clonotype was obtained from an adult with an advanced solid tumor such as melanoma, head and neck, liver or kidney cancer. At the DNA level, the sequence is TGTGCCAGCAGCGTAGACTGGTCGGGTGAGCAGTTCTTC. Translation gives CASSVDWSGEQFF.